A single TCR beta chain is shown here with its context. Sequencing used immunoSEQ multiplex PCR; TCRdb keeps in-frame clones, though not all of them. Of around 94,000 clones listed, 86% are singletons. These data originate in a study of blood T cell repertoires in COVID-19. CDR1 MDHEN and CDR2 SYDVKM come from the germline V gene. The V gene end was trimmed by 5 bases and the J gene end by 0 bases; junction bases not matched to a gene: 9. The CDR3 contains 17 residues. The receptor was derived from a man at least 80 years old with acute or convalescent COVID-19. The sequenced sample consisted of peripheral blood. The J gene is TRBJ1-5, the V gene TRBV28; 8 bases are shared with TRBD1. The CDR3 DNA is TGTGCCAGCAGTCCAGGGGGCAACAGATATAGCAATCAGCCCCAGCATTTT. Its protein is CASSPGGNRYSNQPQHF.